This T cell receptor beta chain was sequenced in a study of identical twins. Broader study findings: In cord blood, abundant beta clonotypes had fewer insertions; memory showed no trend. Cross-sectional statistical analysis was relied on for the conclusions, without the same donors being followed.

This clonotype was picked up many times. Its target is unknown. TCRdb processed the 5' RACE reads anew with MiXCR; each CDR3 protein has one entry. This sample has 500,000 to 650,000 distinct CDR3 sequences; 7.1% occur once, and the top ten carry over 1.5%. These data were also filed under a second study, of yellow fever vaccine responses in identical twins.

The sequence came from a woman aged 18-30 years in good health. The sequencing input was PBMCs.

CDR3 coding DNA: TGTGCCAGCAGAGACCTCTCTTCTGGGGCCAACGTCCTGACTTTC. Its translation is CASRDLSSGANVLTF. The rearrangement links TRBV6-1 to TRBJ2-6; unclear D gene. V was shortened by 6 bases and J by 1 base, with 10 bases between the two germline ends. The CDR3 spans 15 residues. Germline V CDR1 and CDR2: MNHNS, SASEGT.